Ten or more counts support the clone carrying this TCR beta chain. This sample was taken from a study of T cell repertoires in cytomegalovirus infection. One entry per CDR3 protein, called by TCRdb with MiXCR from the reads. The sample yields around 300,000 distinct CDR3 sequences, roughly 9.5% seen once. Per the germline V gene, CDR1 is SGHVS and CDR2 is FQNEAQ. V lost 3 bases and J 0 bases, leaving 26 bases between the germline ends. The CDR3 loop spans 20 amino acids. The chain employs TRBV7-8 and TRBJ1-1, with D possibly being TRBD1 (5 bases). Sequenced sample: PBMCs. The clonotype originates from a human donor in good health (CMV status not recorded). Some clones in this sample may be carry-over from other donors' samples. CDR3 nucleotides: TGTGCCAGCAGCTTCCAAGGGGAAGGGCCTGGAATAAAGGTGAACACTGAAGCTTTCTTT. Protein product: CASSFQGEGPGIKVNTEAFF.